This TCR beta chain is from a study of T cell responses to AZD1222 COVID-19 vaccine. Concerning this clone: Its antigen is still unknown.

General observations from the study: The donor cohort was predominantly white British with a female majority, and clonal diversity may have been underestimated. Spike-specific TCR repertoires showed rising breadth and depth after two AZD1222 doses. Repertoires were collected only later (after the peak T cell response had occurred). Mapped onto spike, vaccine-associated CD4 TCRs spanned it and were dominant at 160-218 and 743-854.

Measured with immunoSEQ multiplex PCR; TCRdb has only the in-frame clones, and not every one. This table holds about 78,000 clones, approximately 90% found once. The specimen comprised peripheral blood, sampled 28 days after the second AZD1222 dose. This TCR came from an adult who received the AZD1222 COVID-19 vaccine.

The CDR3 loop reads CAWSVGQYEQYF. The CDR3 coding sequence is TGTGCCTGGAGTGTAGGGCAGTACGAGCAGTACTTC. The V and J genes are TRBV30 and TRBJ2-7; no definite D call. Germline V CDR1 and CDR2: GTSNPN, SVGIG (reference sequence). This CDR3 contains 12 residues. V was trimmed by 0 bases and J by 4 bases, leaving 7 bases between them.